One and the same sample provided the 25 T cell receptor beta chains below, sequenced in a study of control samples from healthy donors and cancer patients. Repertoires were generated with immunoSEQ multiplex PCR, while TCRdb's copy carries only in-frame clones and drops some. Among roughly 18,000 clones, around nine tenths were seen once, and the ten largest hold around 9.3%. Sequenced: PBMCs. These receptors originate from a woman aged 55-70 years with head and neck cancer.

The CDR3 DNA reads TGTGCCAGCAGTATCCAATTACAGGGTTCCAATGAGCAGTTCTTC. This codes for CASSIQLQGSNEQFF. The chain is built from TRBV27 and TRBJ2-1; TRBD1 might be the D (6 bases). CDR3 length: 15 residues. V was trimmed by 5 bases and J by 6 bases, leaving 17 bases between them. The germline V gene encodes CDR1 MNHEY and CDR2 SMNVEV (reference sequence).

The V gene is TRBV7-6, the J gene TRBJ2-5; D is tentatively TRBD1 or TRBD2 (5 bases each). This CDR3 spans 15 amino acids. Germline V gives CDR1 SGHVS, CDR2 FNYEAQ. V was shortened by 5 bases and J by 5 bases, with 18 bases between the two germline ends. The CDR3 nucleotides are TGTGCCAGCAGCGGGGCCGGCAGAGAGGGGGAGACCCAGTACTTC. It yields the protein CASSGAGREGETQYF.

V gene TRBV28 combines with J gene TRBJ2-2; 10 bases align to TRBD1. The CDR3 covers 17 residues. The germline gives CDR1 MDHEN, CDR2 SYDVKM. V was clipped by 3 bases and J by 0 bases; unmatched bases: 4. The CDR3 DNA sequence: TGTGCCAGCAGTTTTGGACAGGGGGTCTCGAACACCGGGGAGCTGTTTTTT. Its translation is CASSFGQGVSNTGELFF.

The chain links TRBV6-5 to TRBJ2-7; 9 bases are a match to TRBD1. Losses at the gene ends were 7 bases for V and 6 bases for J; bases not matched to a gene: 10. This CDR3 spans 14 amino acids. CDR1 is MNHEY and CDR2 is SVGAGI in the germline V gene. CDR3 amino acids: CASMATGTGFEQYF. Written as DNA, the CDR3 is TGTGCCAGCATGGCCACCGGGACAGGGTTCGAGCAGTACTTC.

V gene TRBV18 combines with J gene TRBJ2-7, with a possible D match to TRBD2 (6 bases). The CDR3 runs 13 residues. The germline V gene encodes CDR1 KGHSH and CDR2 LQKENI. V was shortened by 5 bases and J by 4 bases, with 12 bases between the two germline ends. CDR3 DNA sequence: TGTGCCAGCTCAAGGGACTCTGGTTACGAGCAGTACTTC. This gives the protein CASSRDSGYEQYF. Combining the CDR3 with reference TRBV18 and TRBJ2-7 gives the whole variable domain NAGVMQNPRHLVRRRGQEARLRCSPMKGHSHVYWYRQLPEEGLKFMVYLQKENIIDESGMPKERFSAEFPKEGPSILRIQQVVRGDSAAYFCASSRDSGYEQYFGPGTRLTVT.

V and J are TRBV11-2 and TRBJ1-1; D gene unclear. With 3 bases removed from V and 1 base from J, the gap between germline ends came to 12 bases. The CDR3 consists of 15 residues. CDR1 and CDR2 (germline): SGHAT, FQNNGV. CDR3 DNA sequence: TGTGCCAGCAGCTTCAGCGGCACTCCGAACACTGAAGCTTTCTTT. It translates to CASSFSGTPNTEAFF.

Only one count was recorded for this clone. The chain joins TRBV30 to TRBJ2-3, with 12 bases aligning to TRBD2. Losses at the gene ends were 8 bases for V and 2 bases for J; bases not matched to a gene: 14. The CDR3 totals 17 residues. Germline CDR1 is GTSNPN and CDR2 is SVGIG (reference sequence). Here the CDR3 DNA reads TGTGCCCAAGCTAGCGGGAGGGGGACGCAACACACAGATACGCAGTATTTT. This sequence encodes CAQASGRGTQHTDTQYF.

A word on this clone: Other DNA sequences in this specimen translate into the identical CDR3. V gene TRBV7-9 combines with J gene TRBJ2-5; D gene uncertain. CDR3 length: 12 residues. CDR1 and CDR2 from the germline V gene are SEHNR and FQNEAQ (reference sequence). Trimming cost V 4 bases and J 5 bases, with 8 bases left between them. The CDR3 sequence: CASSSLGETQYF. CDR3 DNA sequence: TGTGCCAGCAGCTCTTTGGGGGAGACCCAGTACTTC.

The sample holds one count of this clone. The chain has TRBV14 and TRBJ2-1, with a possible D match to TRBD2 (6 bases). Germline V gene sequence: CDR1 SGHDN, CDR2 FVKESK. The CDR3 has 12 residues. The ends were cut back, 3 bases at V and 15 bases at J, with 15 bases in the middle. CDR3 DNA sequence: TGTGCCAGCAGCCACATCGGGAGAGGCCCGTTCTTC. This translates into CASSHIGRGPFF. Drawing the rest from reference TRBV14 and TRBJ2-1, the complete variable domain is EAGVTQFPSHSVIEKGQTVTLRCDPISGHDNLYWYRRVMGKEIKFLLHFVKESKQDESGMPNNRFLAERTGGTYSTLKVQPAELEDSGVYFCASSHIGRGPFFGPGTRLTVL.

The V call is TRBV18, the J call TRBJ1-2; a weak D match, TRBD1 (6 bases). From germline, CDR1 is KGHSH and CDR2 LQKENI. CDR3 length: 16 residues. Trimming left V 2 bases short and J 5 bases short, with 18 bases between. The DNA of the CDR3 is TGTGCCAGCTCACCATCGACAGGCCAGACTTCATATGGCTACACCTTC. Amino acid sequence: CASSPSTGQTSYGYTF.

This chain joins TRBV5-6 and TRBJ1-1, with 8 bases identical to TRBD1. This CDR3 has 12 amino acids. The ends lost 3 bases at V and 9 bases at J; junction bases unmatched: 4. Germline values: CDR1 SGHDT, CDR2 YYEEEE. The CDR3 DNA follows: TGTGCCAGCAGCTCCACAGGGGGACAAGCTTTCTTT. It specifies CASSSTGGQAFF.

The chain recombines TRBV9 with TRBJ2-1, with TRBD2 matching over 10 bases. This CDR3 is built from 16 residues. V gave up 3 bases and J gave up 0 bases; unmatched junction bases: 3. Germline CDR1 reads SGDLS; CDR2 reads YYNGEE. The CDR3 nucleotides read TGTGCCAGCAGCGGCCAGCGGGAGGGCTCCTACAATGAGCAGTTCTTC. Translated: CASSGQREGSYNEQFF.

CDR3 residues: CASSPEGLPTDTQYF. The CDR3 DNA follows: TGTGCCAGCTCACCAGAGGGACTTCCCACAGATACGCAGTATTTT. J is TRBJ2-3 and V is TRBV18, with a weak D call TRBD2 (6 bases). The CDR3 totals 15 residues. V was trimmed by 2 bases and J by 2 bases, leaving 11 bases between them. Germline loops: CDR1 KGHSH, CDR2 LQKENI.

J is TRBJ1-5 and V is TRBV28; no firm D call. This CDR3 is 15 amino acids long. V lost 6 bases and J 1 base, leaving 13 bases between the germline ends. In germline, CDR1 is MDHEN, CDR2 SYDVKM. CDR3 DNA: TGTGCCAGCAGGCCCTTTCACCTGAGCAATCAGCCCCAGCATTTT. As protein: CASRPFHLSNQPQHF.

This clone was counted only a few times. The V gene is TRBV9, the J gene TRBJ1-3, with D possibly being TRBD1 (5 bases). The V end was cut by 3 bases, the J end by 0 bases, with 19 bases between. This CDR3 region has 18 residues. Germline CDR1 and CDR2: SGDLS and YYNGEE. The CDR3, as DNA: TGTGCCAGCAGCGGCAACCTGGCAGGGCCCTCCTCTGGAAACACCATATATTTT. This encodes CASSGNLAGPSSGNTIYF.

The chain combines TRBV10-3 with TRBJ1-3; D gene ambiguous. Germline-derived CDR1 and CDR2 are ENHRY and SYGVKD. The CDR3 consists of 12 residues. The ends were cut back, 0 bases at V and 8 bases at J, with 5 bases in the middle. In DNA, the CDR3 is TGTGCCATCAGTGAGTCAGGAGACACCATATATTTT. Amino acids: CAISESGDTIYF.

The rearrangement uses TRBV5-5 and TRBJ2-1; no firm D call. The germline CDR1 and CDR2 sequences are SGHKS and YYEKEE (reference sequence). The length of the CDR3 is 16 residues. The germline V and J ends were trimmed by 1 base and 1 base, with 12 bases remaining between them. This chain's CDR3 is CASSLSVSHSYNEQFF. CDR3 nucleotide sequence: TGTGCCAGCAGCTTGAGTGTTTCCCATTCCTACAATGAGCAGTTCTTC.

The V call is TRBV19, the J call TRBJ2-7, with 9 positions matching TRBD1. The CDR3 consists of 17 residues. The trim removed 4 bases at V and 6 bases at J, leaving 16 bases unmatched. Germline values: CDR1 LNHDA, CDR2 SQIVND (reference sequence). CDR3 nucleotide sequence: TGTGCCAGTAGTAGGGACCGGGTCGGGACAGGGAGATCCGAGCAGTACTTC. Translated: CASSRDRVGTGRSEQYF.

This chain uses TRBV28 with TRBJ2-2, with TRBD1 identical over 7 bases. The V gene end was trimmed by 6 bases and the J gene end by 5 bases; junction bases not matched to a gene: 6. The CDR3 consists of 14 residues. Germline-derived CDR1 and CDR2 are MDHEN and SYDVKM. The CDR3 sequence: CASRLQGSTGELFF. CDR3 DNA sequence: TGTGCCAGCAGGTTACAGGGGTCTACCGGGGAGCTGTTTTTT.

The genes are TRBV15 and TRBJ2-5; 8 bases line up with TRBD1. The germline CDR1 and CDR2 sequences are LNHNV and YYDKDF (reference sequence). The length of the CDR3 is 14 residues. Germline trimming cut 3 bases from V and 7 bases from J; bases unmatched to any gene: 7. The CDR3 bases are TGTGCCACCAGCAGTTCAGGGGGCGGCGGGACCCAGTACTTC. This codes for CATSSSGGGGTQYF.

Worth noting for this clone: The identical CDR3 is also encoded by other nucleotide sequences in the sample. The chain couples TRBV19 to TRBJ2-2; D remains unclear. Trimming stripped 4 bases from V and 5 bases from J, with 8 bases between. Germline assignment: CDR1 LNHDA and CDR2 SQIVND (reference sequence). This CDR3 spans 13 amino acids. The CDR3 DNA sequence: TGTGCCAGTAGTACTCCCGGGACCGGGGAGCTGTTTTTT. Protein: CASSTPGTGELFF.

The chain couples TRBV11-2 to TRBJ2-5; D unresolved. With 4 bases removed from V and 0 bases from J, the gap between germline ends came to 6 bases. The CDR3 has 13 amino acids. Germline V CDR1 and CDR2: SGHAT, FQNNGV. In DNA form, the CDR3 reads TGTGCCAGCAGCTCCCCGTACCAAGAGACCCAGTACTTC. Translation: CASSSPYQETQYF.

The gene calls are TRBV2 and TRBJ1-1, with unresolved D. Germline CDR1 reads SNHLY; CDR2 reads FYNNEI. Trimming stripped 1 base from V and 7 bases from J, with 7 bases between. This CDR3 has 12 residues. CDR3 residues: CASSEETREAFF. The CDR3 region has the DNA TGTGCCAGCAGTGAAGAGACGCGTGAAGCTTTCTTT.

The count of this clone is one. The chain carries TRBV27 and TRBJ1-2, with 9 bases lining up with TRBD1. V gave up 8 bases and J gave up 3 bases; unmatched junction bases: 7. The CDR3 contains 14 residues. Germline values: CDR1 MNHEY, CDR2 SMNVEV (reference sequence). This CDR3 is CASRKTGGDYGYTF. The CDR3 DNA sequence: TGTGCCAGCCGCAAGACAGGGGGGGACTATGGCTACACCTTC.

The CDR3 DNA is TGTGCCATAGGGACAGGCAACGGGGAGACCCAGTACTTC. As protein: CAIGTGNGETQYF. The rearrangement links TRBV2 to TRBJ2-5; TRBD1 matches at 8 bases. Trimming cost V 10 bases and J 5 bases; bases outside gene matches: 9. Germline lookup yields CDR1 SNHLY and CDR2 FYNNEI. The CDR3 has 13 residues. The full variable domain, its missing parts supplied by reference TRBV2 and TRBJ2-5, is EPEVTQTPSHQVTQMGQEVILRCVPISNHLYFYWYRQILGQKVEFLVSFYNNEISEKSEIFDDQFSVERPDGSNFTLKIRSTKLEDSAMYFCAIGTGNGETQYFGPGTRLLVL.